A single sample gave rise to the 11 T cell receptor beta chains below, sequenced in a study of molecular identifiers for immune sequencing clone quantification. TCRdb re-analysed the PCR reads in MiXCR, keeping a single row per CDR3 protein. Of more than 450,000 distinct CDR3 sequences listed, roughly 23% are singletons. Sequenced sample: naive CD8+ T cells from blood, with Jurkat cell RNA spiked in. Subset reported: FACS-sorted CD8+CD4-CCR7+CD45RA+ naive T cells. The receptor source for this set is a human donor in good health. Some libraries in this study had Jurkat cell RNA spiked in.

With regard to this clonotype: This clone may be a read error of a much larger clone one base away. The chain uses TRBV2 and TRBJ1-1; no clear D. V lost 6 bases and J 2 bases, leaving 10 bases between the germline ends. CDR1 SNHLY and CDR2 FYNNEI come from the germline V gene. The CDR3 totals 13 residues. The CDR3 sequence is CASRENSNTEAFF. CDR3 sequence (DNA): TGTGCCAGCAGGGAGAACAGTAACACTGAAGCTTTCTTT.

This clonotype turned up a few times. The rearrangement joins TRBV2 to TRBJ2-7; maybe TRBD2 (5 bases). V dropped 7 bases and J dropped 0 bases, with 10 bases sitting between them. Germline CDR1 is SNHLY and CDR2 is FYNNEI. This CDR3 comprises 13 residues. This CDR3 reads CASIGMGSYEQYF. CDR3 nucleotide sequence: TGTGCCAGCATCGGGATGGGCTCCTACGAGCAGTACTTC.

This clonotype was observed at least ten times. This CDR3 reads CASSWGQSMNTEAFF. In nucleotides, the CDR3 is TGCGCCAGCAGCTGGGGACAGAGTATGAACACTGAAGCTTTCTTT. The rearrangement joins TRBV5-1 to TRBJ1-1; 7 bases are shared with TRBD1. The V segment lost 3 bases and the J segment 0 bases; nucleotides outside the gene matches: 5. The CDR3 extends over 15 amino acids. Germline-derived CDR1 and CDR2 are SGHRS and YFSETQ. Full variable domain (remainder filled in from reference TRBV5-1 and TRBJ1-1): KAGVTQTPRYLIKTRGQQVTLSCSPISGHRSVSWYQQTPGQGLQFLFEYFSETQRNKGNFPGRFSGRQFSNSRSEMNVSTLELGDSALYLCASSWGQSMNTEAFFGQGTRLTVV.

Turning to this clonotype: With a much larger clone just one base away, this may be a read error. V and J are TRBV4-2 and TRBJ2-3; D gene unclear. In germline, CDR1 is LGHNA, CDR2 YNFKEQ. This CDR3 is 14 amino acids long. V gave up 7 bases and J gave up 2 bases, with 13 bases separating them. The CDR3 region has the DNA TGTGCCAGCAACCCGGTCCTATTCACAGATACGCAGTATTTT. Translation: CASNPVLFTDTQYF.

The V gene is TRBV6-6, the J gene TRBJ2-5, with a possible D match to TRBD1 (6 bases). This CDR3 is 15 amino acids long. Trimming took off 6 bases at V and 2 bases at J, with 16 bases between the two ends. Per the germline V gene, CDR1 is MNHNY and CDR2 is SVGAGI (reference sequence). CDR3 nucleotides: TGTGCCAGCAGCCCCGGACAGATTCTTCAAGAGACCCAGTACTTC. As protein: CASSPGQILQETQYF.

On this clonotype: A clone one base away is much larger, so this may be a read error. The CDR3 is CAWSHDRGLETRYF. CDR3 coding DNA: TGTGCCTGGAGTCATGACAGGGGGTTAGAGACCCGGTACTTC. V usage is TRBV30 and J usage is TRBJ2-5; 9 bases match TRBD1. This CDR3 comprises 14 residues. Per germline, CDR1 GTSNPN and CDR2 SVGIG (reference sequence).

The chain uses TRBV5-4 and TRBJ1-4; a weak D match, TRBD1 (6 bases). Trimming left V 4 bases short and J 6 bases short, with 7 bases between. The CDR3 extends over 12 amino acids. From germline, CDR1 is SGHNT and CDR2 YYREEE (reference sequence). For the CDR3, the DNA is TGTGCCAGCAGCGGGGGCGATGAAAAACTGTTTTTT. This encodes CASSGGDEKLFF.

This clonotype appeared many times. The V and J genes are TRBV3-1 and TRBJ2-1; D possibly corresponds to TRBD2 (6 bases). Trimming left V 0 bases short and J 8 bases short, with 17 bases between. The CDR3 has 16 residues. Germline V gene lookup returns CDR1 LGHDT and CDR2 YNNKEL (reference sequence). For the CDR3, the DNA is TGTGCCAGCAGCCAAGAGCGACTAGTCGTTTCCGATGAGCAGTTCTTC. It is translated as CASSQERLVVSDEQFF.

This clonotype was counted many times. The CDR3 region has the DNA TGTGCCAGCACATTCACAACGACAGGGGAATCAGCAGATACGCAGTATTTT. Residues: CASTFTTTGESADTQYF. J is TRBJ2-3 and V is TRBV2; TRBD1 agrees at 8 bases. V lost 7 bases, J lost 4 bases, and 16 bases stayed unmatched. CDR1 is SNHLY, CDR2 FYNNEI, per germline. CDR3 length: 17 amino acids.

This clonotype was seen a handful of times. This chain connects TRBV7-2 to TRBJ2-1; D unclear. V lost 1 base to trimming and J lost 9 bases, with 7 bases between them. Germline assignment: CDR1 SGHTA and CDR2 FQGNSA. This CDR3 spans 12 amino acids. CDR3 in amino acids: CASSLVVSEQFF. CDR3 nucleotide sequence: TGTGCCAGCAGCTTAGTAGTCAGTGAGCAGTTCTTC.

This clonotype was seen ten or more times. The chain couples TRBV29-1 to TRBJ2-3; 11 bases line up with TRBD2. Germline V gene sequence: CDR1 SQVTM, CDR2 ANQGSEA. V trimming: 1 base; J trimming: 10 bases; junction bases outside the gene matches: 7. CDR3 size: 14 residues. The CDR3 here is CSVEVAGGPGAQYF. The DNA of the CDR3 is TGCAGCGTTGAAGTAGCGGGAGGGCCCGGCGCGCAGTATTTT.